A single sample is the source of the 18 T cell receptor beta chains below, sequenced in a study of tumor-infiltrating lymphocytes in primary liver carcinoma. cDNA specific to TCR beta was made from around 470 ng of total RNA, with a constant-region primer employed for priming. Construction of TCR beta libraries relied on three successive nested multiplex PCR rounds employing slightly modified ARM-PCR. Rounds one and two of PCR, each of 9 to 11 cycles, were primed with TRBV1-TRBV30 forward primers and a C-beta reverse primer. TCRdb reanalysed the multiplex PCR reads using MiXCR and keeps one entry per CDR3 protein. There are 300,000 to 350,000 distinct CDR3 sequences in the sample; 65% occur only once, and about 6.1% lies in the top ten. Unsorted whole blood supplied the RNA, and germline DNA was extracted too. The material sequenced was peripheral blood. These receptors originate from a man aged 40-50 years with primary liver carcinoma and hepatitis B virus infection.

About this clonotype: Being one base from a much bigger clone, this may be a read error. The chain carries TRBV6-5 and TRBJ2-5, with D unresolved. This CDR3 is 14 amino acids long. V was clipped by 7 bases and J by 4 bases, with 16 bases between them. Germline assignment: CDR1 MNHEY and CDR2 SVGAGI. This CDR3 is CASNYGSHRETQYF. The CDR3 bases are TGTGCCAGCAATTATGGGTCCCACAGAGAGACCCAGTACTTC.

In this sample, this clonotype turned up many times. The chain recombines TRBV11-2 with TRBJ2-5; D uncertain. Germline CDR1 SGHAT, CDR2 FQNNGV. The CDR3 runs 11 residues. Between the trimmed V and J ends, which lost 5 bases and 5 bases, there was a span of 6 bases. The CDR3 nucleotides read TGTGCCAGCAGCACACTGGAGACCCAGTACTTC. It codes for CASSTLETQYF.

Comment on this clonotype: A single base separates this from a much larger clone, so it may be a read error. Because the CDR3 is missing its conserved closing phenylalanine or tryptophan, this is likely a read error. The CDR3 bases are TGTGCCATCAGTGGACCCGGGACAGTCTACGAGCAGTACTTG. It translates to CAISGPGTVYEQYL. The rearrangement joins TRBV10-3 to TRBJ2-7, with 7 bases fitting TRBD1. The V gene's germline CDR1 is ENHRY and CDR2 SYGVKD. This CDR3 has 14 residues. Trimming took 4 bases from V and 3 from J; bases not matched to a gene: 6.

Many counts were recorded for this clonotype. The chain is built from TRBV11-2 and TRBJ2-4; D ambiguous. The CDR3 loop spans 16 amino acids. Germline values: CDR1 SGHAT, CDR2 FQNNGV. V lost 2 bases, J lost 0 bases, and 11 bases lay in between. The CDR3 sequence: CASSLYLNLAKNIQYF. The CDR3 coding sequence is TGTGCCAGCAGCTTATATCTAAATTTAGCCAAAAACATTCAGTACTTC.

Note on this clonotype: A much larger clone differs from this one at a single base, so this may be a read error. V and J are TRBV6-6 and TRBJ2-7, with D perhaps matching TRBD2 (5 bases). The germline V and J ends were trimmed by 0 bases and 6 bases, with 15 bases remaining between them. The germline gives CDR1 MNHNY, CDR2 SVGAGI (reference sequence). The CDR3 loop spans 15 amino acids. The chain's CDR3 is CASSYSETPGGEQYF. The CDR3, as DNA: TGTGCCAGCAGTTACTCGGAAACTCCTGGAGGCGAGCAGTACTTC.

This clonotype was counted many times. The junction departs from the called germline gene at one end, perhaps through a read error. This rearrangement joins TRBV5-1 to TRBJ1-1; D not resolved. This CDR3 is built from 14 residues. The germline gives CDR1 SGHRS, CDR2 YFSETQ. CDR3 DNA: TGTGCCAGCAGCTTAGAGACTGGGAACACTGAAGCTTTCTTT. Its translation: CASSLETGNTEAFF.

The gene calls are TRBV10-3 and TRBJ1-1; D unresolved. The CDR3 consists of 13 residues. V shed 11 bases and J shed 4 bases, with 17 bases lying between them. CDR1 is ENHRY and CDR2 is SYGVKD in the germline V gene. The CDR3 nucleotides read TGTGCCTCAAAGCCTGACATGAGCACTGAAGCTTTCTTT. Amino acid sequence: CASKPDMSTEAFF.

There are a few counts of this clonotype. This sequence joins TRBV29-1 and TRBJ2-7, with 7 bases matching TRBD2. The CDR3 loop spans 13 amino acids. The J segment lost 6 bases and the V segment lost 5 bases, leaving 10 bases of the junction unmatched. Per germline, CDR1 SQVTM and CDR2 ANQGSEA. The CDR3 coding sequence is TGCAGCGTTCAATCGAGGGGAGGGCGCGAGCAGTACTTC. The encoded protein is CSVQSRGGREQYF.

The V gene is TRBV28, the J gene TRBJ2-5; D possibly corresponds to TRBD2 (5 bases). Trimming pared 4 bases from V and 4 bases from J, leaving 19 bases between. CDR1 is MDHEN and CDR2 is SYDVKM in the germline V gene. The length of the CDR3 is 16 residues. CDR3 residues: CASSSPRAGGLETQYF. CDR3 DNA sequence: TGTGCCAGCAGTTCCCCCCGGGCGGGTGGATTAGAGACCCAGTACTTC. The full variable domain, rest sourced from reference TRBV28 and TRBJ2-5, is DVKVTQSSRYLVKRTGEKVFLECVQDMDHENMFWYRQDPGLGLRLIYFSYDVKMKEKGDIPEGYSVSREKKERFSLILESASTNQTSMYLCASSSPRAGGLETQYFGPGTRLLVL.

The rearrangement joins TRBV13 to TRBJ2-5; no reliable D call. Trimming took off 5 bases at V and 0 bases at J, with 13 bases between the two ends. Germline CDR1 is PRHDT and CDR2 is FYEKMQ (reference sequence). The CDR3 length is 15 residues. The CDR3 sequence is CASSPWLVDQETQYF. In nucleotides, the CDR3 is TGTGCCAGCAGCCCCTGGTTAGTGGACCAAGAGACCCAGTACTTC.

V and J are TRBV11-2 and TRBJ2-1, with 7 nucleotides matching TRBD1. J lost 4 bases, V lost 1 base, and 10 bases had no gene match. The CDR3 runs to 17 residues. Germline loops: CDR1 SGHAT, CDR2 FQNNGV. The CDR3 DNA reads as TGTGCCAGCAGCTTAGGTTTAGGGGGCAGGGATTACAATGAGCAGTTCTTC. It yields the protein CASSLGLGGRDYNEQFF.

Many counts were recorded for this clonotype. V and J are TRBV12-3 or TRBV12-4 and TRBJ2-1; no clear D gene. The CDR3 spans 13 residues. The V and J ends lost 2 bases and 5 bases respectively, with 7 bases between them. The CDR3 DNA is TGTGCCAGCAGTTTAATGAGAAACAATGAGCAGTTCTTC. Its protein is CASSLMRNNEQFF.

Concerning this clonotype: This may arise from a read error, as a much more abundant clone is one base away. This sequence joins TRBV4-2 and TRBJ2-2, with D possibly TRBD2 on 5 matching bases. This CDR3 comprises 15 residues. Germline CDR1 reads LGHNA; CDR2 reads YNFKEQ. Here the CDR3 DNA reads TGTGCCAGCAGCCAAAGTGGGTTGCCAACCGGGGAGCAGTTTTTT. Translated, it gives CASSQSGLPTGEQFF.

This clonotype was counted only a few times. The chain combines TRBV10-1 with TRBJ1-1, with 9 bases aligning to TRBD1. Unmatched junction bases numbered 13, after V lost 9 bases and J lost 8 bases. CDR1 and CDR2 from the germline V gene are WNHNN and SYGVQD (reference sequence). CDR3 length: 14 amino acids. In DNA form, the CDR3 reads TGCGCCAGTCGTTACACAGGGGGCGTCAGGGAAGCTTTCTTT. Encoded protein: CASRYTGGVREAFF.

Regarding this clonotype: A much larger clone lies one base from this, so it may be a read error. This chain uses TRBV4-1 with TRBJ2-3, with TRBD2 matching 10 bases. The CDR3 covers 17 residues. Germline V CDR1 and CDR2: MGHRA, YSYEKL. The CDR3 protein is CASNQVPSGSGADTQYF. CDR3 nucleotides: TGCGCCAGCAACCAAGTCCCTAGCGGGAGCGGGGCAGATACGCAGTATTTT.

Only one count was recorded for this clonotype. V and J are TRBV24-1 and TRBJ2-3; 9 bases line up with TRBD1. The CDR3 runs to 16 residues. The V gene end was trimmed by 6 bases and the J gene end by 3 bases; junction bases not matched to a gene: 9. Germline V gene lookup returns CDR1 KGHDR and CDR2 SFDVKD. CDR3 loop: CATSSDSGQGTDTQYF. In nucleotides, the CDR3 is TGTGCCACCAGTTCTGATTCCGGACAGGGGACAGATACGCAGTATTTT.

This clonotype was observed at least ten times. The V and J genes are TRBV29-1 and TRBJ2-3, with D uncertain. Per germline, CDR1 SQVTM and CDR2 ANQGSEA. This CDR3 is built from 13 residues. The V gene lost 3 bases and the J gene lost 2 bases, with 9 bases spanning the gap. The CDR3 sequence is CSVDRLDTDTQYF. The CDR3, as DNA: TGCAGCGTTGACAGGCTTGACACAGATACGCAGTATTTT.

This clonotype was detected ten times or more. CDR3 coding DNA: TGTGCCAGCAGTCCCGAAACGGTGGTCGGGGAGCTGTTTTTT. It translates to CASSPETVVGELFF. This chain connects TRBV6-5 to TRBJ2-2; no clear D gene. Trimming removed 5 bases from V and 7 bases from J, with 14 bases in between. This CDR3 comprises 14 residues. Germline V gives CDR1 MNHEY, CDR2 SVGAGI.